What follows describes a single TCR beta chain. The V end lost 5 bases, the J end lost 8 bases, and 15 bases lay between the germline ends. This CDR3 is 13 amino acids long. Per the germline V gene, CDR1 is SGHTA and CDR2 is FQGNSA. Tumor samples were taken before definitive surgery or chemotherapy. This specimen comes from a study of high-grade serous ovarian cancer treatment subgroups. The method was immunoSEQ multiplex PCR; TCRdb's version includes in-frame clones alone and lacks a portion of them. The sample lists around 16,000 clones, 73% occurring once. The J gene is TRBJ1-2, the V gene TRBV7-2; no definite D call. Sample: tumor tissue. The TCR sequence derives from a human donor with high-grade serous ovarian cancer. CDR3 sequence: CASSLQRVSGYTF. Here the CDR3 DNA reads TGTGCCAGCAGCCTACAGAGGGTAAGCGGCTACACCTTC.